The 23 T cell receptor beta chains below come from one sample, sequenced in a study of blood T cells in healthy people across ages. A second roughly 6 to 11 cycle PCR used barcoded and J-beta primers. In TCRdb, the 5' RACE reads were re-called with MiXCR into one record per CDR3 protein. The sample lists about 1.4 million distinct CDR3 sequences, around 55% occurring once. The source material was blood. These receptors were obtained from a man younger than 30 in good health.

The CDR3 DNA follows: TGTGCCAGCAGCTTGGTCAGGCCTGGGACTGAAGCTTTCTTT. This gives the protein CASSLVRPGTEAFF. The chain uses TRBV5-5 and TRBJ1-1; D not certain. The V gene lost 0 bases and the J gene lost 5 bases, with 11 bases spanning the gap. The CDR3 spans 14 residues. CDR1 SGHKS and CDR2 YYEKEE come from the germline V gene (reference sequence).

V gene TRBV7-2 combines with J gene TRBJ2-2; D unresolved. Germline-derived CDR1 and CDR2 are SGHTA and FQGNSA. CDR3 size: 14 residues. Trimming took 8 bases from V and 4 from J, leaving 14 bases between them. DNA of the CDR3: TGTGCCAGCGGCATGGGATGGGGCACCGGGGAGCTGTTTTTT. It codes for CASGMGWGTGELFF.

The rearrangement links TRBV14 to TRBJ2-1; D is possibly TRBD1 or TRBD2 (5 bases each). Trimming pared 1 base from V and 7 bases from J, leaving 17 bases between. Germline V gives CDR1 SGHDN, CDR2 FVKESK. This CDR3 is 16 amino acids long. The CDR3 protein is CASSQALGPLPNEQFF. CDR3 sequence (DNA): TGTGCCAGCAGCCAAGCCTTGGGACCGCTACCTAATGAGCAGTTCTTC.

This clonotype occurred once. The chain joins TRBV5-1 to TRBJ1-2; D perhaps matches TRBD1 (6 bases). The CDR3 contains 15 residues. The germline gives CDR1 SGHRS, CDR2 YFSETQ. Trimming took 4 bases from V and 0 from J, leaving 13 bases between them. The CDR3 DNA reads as TGCGCCAGCAGCCATGGACAGCTTGCTAACTATGGCTACACCTTC. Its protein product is CASSHGQLANYGYTF.

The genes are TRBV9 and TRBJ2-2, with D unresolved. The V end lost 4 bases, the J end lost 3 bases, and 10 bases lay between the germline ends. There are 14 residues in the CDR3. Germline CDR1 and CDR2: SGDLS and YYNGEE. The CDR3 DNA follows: TGTGCCAGCAGCATACGGTCCTACACCGGGGAGCTGTTTTTT. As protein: CASSIRSYTGELFF.

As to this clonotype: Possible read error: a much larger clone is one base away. The CDR3 is CSVKEGASSTDTLYF. DNA for the CDR3: TGCAGCGTTAAGGAGGGGGCGTCTAGCACAGATACGCTGTATTTT. V gene TRBV29-1 combines with J gene TRBJ2-3; the D gene is possibly TRBD1 (7 bases). The CDR3 consists of 15 residues. The germline gives CDR1 SQVTM, CDR2 ANQGSEA.

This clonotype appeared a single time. The CDR3 spells CASGLQVDVAVEQFF. CDR3 coding DNA: TGTGCTAGTGGTTTGCAGGTAGATGTGGCGGTAGAGCAGTTCTTC. The V call is TRBV12-5, the J call TRBJ2-1; the D is unclear. The germline CDR1 and CDR2 sequences are LGHNT and FRNRAP. This CDR3 spans 15 amino acids. V lost 2 bases, J lost 10 bases, and 18 bases lay in between.

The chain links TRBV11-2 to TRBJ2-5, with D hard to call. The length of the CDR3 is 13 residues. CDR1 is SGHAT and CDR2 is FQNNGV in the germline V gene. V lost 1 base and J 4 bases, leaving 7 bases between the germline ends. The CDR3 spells CASSLGFRETQYF. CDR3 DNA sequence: TGTGCCAGCAGCTTAGGGTTTCGAGAGACCCAGTACTTC. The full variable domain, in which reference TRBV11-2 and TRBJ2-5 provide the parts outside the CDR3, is EAGVAQSPRYKIIEKRQSVAFWCNPISGHATLYWYQQILGQGPKLLIQFQNNGVVDDSQLPKDRFSAERLKGVDSTLKIQPAKLEDSAVYLCASSLGFRETQYFGPGTRLLVL.

This CDR3 reads CASSQGGGTGGETQYF. DNA of the CDR3: TGTGCCAGCAGCCAAGGGGGCGGAACGGGCGGGGAGACCCAGTACTTC. The rearrangement joins TRBV4-2 to TRBJ2-5, with D perhaps being TRBD1 or TRBD2 (5 bases each). Germline V gene data show CDR1 as LGHNA and CDR2 as YNFKEQ. Trimming cost V 1 base and J 5 bases, with 17 bases left between them. The length of the CDR3 is 16 residues.

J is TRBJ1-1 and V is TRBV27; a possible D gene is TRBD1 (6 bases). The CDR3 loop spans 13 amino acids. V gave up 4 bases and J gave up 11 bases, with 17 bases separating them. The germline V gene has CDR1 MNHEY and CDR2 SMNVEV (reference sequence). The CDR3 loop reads CASSYHGQSEAFF. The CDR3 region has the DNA TGTGCCAGCAGTTATCACGGACAGTCCGAGGCTTTCTTT.

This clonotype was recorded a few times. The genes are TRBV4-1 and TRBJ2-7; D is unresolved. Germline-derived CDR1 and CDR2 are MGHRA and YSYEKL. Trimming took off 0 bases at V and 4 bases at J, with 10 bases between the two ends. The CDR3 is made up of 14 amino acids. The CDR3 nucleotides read TGCGCCAGCAGCCAAGAAGATTCTCGTTACGAGCAGTACTTC. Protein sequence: CASSQEDSRYEQYF.

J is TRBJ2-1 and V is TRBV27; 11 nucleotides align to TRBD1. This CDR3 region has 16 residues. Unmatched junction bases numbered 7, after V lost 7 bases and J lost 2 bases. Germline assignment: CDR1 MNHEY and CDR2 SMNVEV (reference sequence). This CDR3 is CASNGQGATPYNEQFF. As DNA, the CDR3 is TGTGCCAGCAACGGACAGGGGGCGACTCCCTACAATGAGCAGTTCTTC.

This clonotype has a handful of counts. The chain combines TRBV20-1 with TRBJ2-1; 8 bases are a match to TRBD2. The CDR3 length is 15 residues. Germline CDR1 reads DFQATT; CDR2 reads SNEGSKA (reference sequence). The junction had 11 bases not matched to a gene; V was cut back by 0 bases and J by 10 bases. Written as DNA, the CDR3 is TGCAGTGCTAGAGATCGGGGACTAGTAGGGCGCGAGCAGTTCTTC. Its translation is CSARDRGLVGREQFF.

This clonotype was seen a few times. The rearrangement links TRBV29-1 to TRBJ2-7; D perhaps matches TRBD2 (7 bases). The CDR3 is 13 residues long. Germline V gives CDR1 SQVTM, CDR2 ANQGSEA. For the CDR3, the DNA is TGCAGTTATAGCAGGGGAGGGCCTTACGAGCAGTACTTC. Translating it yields CSYSRGGPYEQYF.

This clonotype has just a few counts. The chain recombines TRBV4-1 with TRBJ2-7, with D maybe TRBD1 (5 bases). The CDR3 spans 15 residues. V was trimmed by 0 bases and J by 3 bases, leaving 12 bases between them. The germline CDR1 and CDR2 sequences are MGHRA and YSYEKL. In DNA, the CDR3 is TGCGCCAGCAGCCAAGACCACTCAGGGAACTACGAGCAGTACTTC. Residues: CASSQDHSGNYEQYF.

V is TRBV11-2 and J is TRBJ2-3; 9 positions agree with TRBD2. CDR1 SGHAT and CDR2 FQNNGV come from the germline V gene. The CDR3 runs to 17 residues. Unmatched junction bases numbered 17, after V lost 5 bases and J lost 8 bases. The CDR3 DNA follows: TGTGCCAGCAGCCCACTAGGGACTAGCCTAGACGAGGGTACGCAGTATTTT. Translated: CASSPLGTSLDEGTQYF.

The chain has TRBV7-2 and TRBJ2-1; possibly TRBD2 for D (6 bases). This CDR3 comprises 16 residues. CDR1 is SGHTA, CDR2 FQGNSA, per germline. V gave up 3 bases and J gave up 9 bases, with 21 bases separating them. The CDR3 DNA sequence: TGTGCCAGCAGCTTGGGAACGGGACTTGTCTTGAGTGAGCAGTTCTTC. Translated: CASSLGTGLVLSEQFF.

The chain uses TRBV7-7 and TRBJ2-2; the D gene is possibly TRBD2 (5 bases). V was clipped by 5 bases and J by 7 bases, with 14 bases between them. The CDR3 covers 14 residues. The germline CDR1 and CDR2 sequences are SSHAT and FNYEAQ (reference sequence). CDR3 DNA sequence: TGTGCCAGCAGCCCAGTGGGAGTCGTCGGGGAGCTGTTTTTT. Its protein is CASSPVGVVGELFF.

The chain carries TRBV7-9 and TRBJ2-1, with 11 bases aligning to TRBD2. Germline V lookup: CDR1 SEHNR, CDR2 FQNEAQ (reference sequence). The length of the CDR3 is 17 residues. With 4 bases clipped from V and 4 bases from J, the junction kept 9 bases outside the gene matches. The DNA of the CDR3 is TGTGCCAGCAGCTCCCGACTAGCGGGAATCGAGTACAATGAGCAGTTCTTC. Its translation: CASSSRLAGIEYNEQFF.

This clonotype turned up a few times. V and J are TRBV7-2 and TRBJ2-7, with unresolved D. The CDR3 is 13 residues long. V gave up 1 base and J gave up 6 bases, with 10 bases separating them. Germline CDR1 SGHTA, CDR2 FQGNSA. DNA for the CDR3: TGTGCCAGCAGCTTAGATTTCACCTCCGAGCAGTACTTC. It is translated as CASSLDFTSEQYF.

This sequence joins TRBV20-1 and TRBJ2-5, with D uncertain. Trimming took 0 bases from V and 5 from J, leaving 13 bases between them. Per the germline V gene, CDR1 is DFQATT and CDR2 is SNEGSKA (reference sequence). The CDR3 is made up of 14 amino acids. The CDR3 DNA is TGCAGTGCTAGAGATCCGAAGTTCCCCGAGACCCAGTACTTC. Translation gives CSARDPKFPETQYF.

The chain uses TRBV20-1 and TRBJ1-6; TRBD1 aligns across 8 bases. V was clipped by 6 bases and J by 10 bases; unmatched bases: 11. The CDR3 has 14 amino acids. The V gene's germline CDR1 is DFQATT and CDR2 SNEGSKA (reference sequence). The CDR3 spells CSADPGTGKSPLHF. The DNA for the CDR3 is TGCAGTGCAGACCCCGGGACAGGAAAGTCACCCCTCCACTTT.

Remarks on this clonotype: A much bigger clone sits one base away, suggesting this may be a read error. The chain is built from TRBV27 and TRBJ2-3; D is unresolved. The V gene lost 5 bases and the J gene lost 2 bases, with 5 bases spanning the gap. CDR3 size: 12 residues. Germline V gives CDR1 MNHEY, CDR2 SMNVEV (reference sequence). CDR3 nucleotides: TGTGCCAGCAGTAACCACACAGATACGCAGTATTTT. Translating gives CASSNHTDTQYF.